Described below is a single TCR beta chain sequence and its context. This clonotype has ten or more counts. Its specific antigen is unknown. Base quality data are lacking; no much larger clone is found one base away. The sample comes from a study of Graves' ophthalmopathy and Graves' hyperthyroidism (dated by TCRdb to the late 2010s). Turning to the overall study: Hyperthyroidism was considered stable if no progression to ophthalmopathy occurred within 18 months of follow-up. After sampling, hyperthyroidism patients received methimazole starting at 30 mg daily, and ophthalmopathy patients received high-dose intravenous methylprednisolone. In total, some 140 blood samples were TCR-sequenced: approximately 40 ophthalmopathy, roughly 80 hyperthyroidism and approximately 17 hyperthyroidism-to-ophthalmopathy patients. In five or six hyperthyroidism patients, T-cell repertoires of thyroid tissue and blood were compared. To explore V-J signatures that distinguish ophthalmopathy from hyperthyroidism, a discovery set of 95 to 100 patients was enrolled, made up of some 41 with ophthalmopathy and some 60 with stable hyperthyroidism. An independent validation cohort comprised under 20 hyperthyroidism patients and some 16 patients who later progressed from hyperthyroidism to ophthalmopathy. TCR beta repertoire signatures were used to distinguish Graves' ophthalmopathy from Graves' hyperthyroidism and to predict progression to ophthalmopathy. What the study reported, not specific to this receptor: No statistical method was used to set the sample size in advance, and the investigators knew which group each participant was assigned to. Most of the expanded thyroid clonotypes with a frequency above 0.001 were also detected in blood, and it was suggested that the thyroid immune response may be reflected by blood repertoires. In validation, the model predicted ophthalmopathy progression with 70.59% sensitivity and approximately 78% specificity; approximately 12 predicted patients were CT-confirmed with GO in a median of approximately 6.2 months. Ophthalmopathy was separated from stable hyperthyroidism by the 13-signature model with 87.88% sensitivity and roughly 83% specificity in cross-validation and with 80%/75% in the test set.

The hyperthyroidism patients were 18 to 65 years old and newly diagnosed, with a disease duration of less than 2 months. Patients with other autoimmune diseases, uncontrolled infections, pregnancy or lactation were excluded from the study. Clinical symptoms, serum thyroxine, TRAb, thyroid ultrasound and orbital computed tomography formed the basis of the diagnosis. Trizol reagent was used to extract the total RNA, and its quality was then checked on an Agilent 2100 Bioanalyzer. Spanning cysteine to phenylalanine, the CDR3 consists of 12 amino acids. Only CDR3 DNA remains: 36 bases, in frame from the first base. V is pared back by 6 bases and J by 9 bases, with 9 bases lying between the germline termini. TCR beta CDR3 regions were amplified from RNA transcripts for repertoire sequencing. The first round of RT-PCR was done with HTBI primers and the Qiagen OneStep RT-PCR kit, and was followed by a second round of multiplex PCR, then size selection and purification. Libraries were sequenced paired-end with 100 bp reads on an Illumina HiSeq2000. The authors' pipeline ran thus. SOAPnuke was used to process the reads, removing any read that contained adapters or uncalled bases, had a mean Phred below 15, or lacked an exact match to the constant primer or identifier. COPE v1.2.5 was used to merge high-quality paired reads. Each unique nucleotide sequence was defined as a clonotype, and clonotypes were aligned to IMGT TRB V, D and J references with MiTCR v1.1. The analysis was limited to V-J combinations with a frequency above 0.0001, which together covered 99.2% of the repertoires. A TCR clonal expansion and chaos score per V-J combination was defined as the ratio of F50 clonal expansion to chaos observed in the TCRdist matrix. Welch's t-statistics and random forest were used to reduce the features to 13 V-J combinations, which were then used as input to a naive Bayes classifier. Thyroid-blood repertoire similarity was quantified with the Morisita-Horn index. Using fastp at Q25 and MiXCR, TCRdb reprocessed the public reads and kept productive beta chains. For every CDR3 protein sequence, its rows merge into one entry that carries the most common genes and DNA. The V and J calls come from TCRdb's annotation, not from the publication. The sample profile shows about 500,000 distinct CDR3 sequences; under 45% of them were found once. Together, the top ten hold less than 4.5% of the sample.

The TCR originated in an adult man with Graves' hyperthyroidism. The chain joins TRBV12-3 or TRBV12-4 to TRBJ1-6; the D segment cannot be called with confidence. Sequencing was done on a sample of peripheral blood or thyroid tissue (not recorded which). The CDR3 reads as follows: CASRKGGSPLHF. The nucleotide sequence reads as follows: TGTGCCAGCAGGAAGGGCGGTTCACCCCTCCACTTT.